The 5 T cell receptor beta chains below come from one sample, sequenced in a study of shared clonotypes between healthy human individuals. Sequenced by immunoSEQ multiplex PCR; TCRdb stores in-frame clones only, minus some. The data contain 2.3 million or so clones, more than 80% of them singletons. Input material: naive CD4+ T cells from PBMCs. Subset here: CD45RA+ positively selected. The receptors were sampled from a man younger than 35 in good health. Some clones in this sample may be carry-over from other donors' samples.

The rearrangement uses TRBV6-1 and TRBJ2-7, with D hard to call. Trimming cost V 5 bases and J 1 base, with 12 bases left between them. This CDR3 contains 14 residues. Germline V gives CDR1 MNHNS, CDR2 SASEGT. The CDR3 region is CASSIRDGSYEQYF. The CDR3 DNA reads TGTGCCAGCAGTATAAGGGATGGGTCCTACGAGCAGTACTTC.

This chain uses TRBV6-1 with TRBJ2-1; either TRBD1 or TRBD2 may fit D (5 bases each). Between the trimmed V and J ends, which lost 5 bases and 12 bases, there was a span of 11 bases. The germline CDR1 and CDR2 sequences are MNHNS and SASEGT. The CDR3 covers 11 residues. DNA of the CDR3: TGTGCCAGCAGTCCGGGGCATTCGCAGTTCTTC. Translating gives CASSPGHSQFF.

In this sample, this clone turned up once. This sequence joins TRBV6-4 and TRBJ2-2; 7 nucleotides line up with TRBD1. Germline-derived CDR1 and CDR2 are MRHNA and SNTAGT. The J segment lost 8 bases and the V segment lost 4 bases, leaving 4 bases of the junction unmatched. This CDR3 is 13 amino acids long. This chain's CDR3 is CASSVPGQGELFF. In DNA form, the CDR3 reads TGTGCCAGCAGTGTCCCGGGACAGGGGGAGCTGTTTTTT.

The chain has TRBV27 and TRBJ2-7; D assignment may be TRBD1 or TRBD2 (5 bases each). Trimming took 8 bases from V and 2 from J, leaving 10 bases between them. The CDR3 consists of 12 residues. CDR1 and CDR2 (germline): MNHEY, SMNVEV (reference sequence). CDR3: CASGDAAYEQYF. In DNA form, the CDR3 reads TGTGCCAGCGGGGACGCGGCCTACGAGCAGTACTTC.

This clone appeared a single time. CDR3 in DNA: TGTGCCAGCAGCGCGGGAGAGGGGCGGGTCCTTGAGCAGTACTTC. Protein sequence: CASSAGEGRVLEQYF. The chain couples TRBV7-2 to TRBJ2-7; 7 positions agree with TRBD2. Per germline, CDR1 SGHTA and CDR2 FQGNSA. V lost 5 bases, J lost 7 bases, and 14 bases stayed unmatched. The CDR3 totals 15 residues. The full variable domain, rest sourced from reference TRBV7-2 and TRBJ2-7, is GAGVSQSPSNKVTEKGKDVELRCDPISGHTALYWYRQSLGQGLEFLIYFQGNSAPDKSGLPSDRFSAERTGGSVSTLTIQRTQQEDSAVYLCASSAGEGRVLEQYFGPGTRLTVT.